The rows below give T cell receptor beta chains drawn from one sample of a study of spatial heterogeneity in lung cancer. TCRdb redid the calling of the 5' RACE reads with MiXCR, one entry per CDR3 protein. The profile covers 100,000 or so distinct CDR3 sequences, with under 4.5% appearing a single time and 21% taken by the ten largest. This sample comprised lung tumor tissue, obtained at surgery. These receptors were taken from a male donor with early-stage non-small cell lung cancer. Each CDR3 is given with its conserved first and last residue. Each record gives: V gene, CDR3 length, J gene, clone size, D gene, CDR3 DNA, CDR3 protein. D genes are given only for firm matches. Clone size is given for some rows only: seen once, a few or many times, or a class if the clone is expanded.

V gene: TRBV10-1; CDR3 length: 12; J gene: TRBJ2-2; clone size: few; D gene: NA; CDR3 DNA: TGCGCCAGTAGGGAGAACACCGGGGAGCTGTTTTTT; CDR3 protein: CASRENTGELFF
V gene: TRBV28; CDR3 length: 16; J gene: TRBJ2-3; clone size: many; D gene: NA; CDR3 DNA: TGTGCCAGCAGTCCTCTCAAGGTCTCGAGCACAGATACGCAGTATTTT; CDR3 protein: CASSPLKVSSTDTQYF
V gene: TRBV7-9; CDR3 length: 18; J gene: TRBJ2-3; clone size: few; D gene: NA; CDR3 DNA: TGTGCCAGCAGCTCCACCTACCTCTGGAGCGCAAGCACAGATACGCAGTATTTT; CDR3 protein: CASSSTYLWSASTDTQYF
V gene: TRBV12-3/TRBV12-4; CDR3 length: 15; J gene: TRBJ2-7; clone size: NA; D gene: TRBD2; CDR3 DNA: TGTGCCAGCAGTCTGCGGACTAGCGGATGGTTGGAGCAGTACTTC; CDR3 protein: CASSLRTSGWLEQYF
V gene: TRBV7-9; CDR3 length: 16; J gene: TRBJ2-1; clone size: many; D gene: NA; CDR3 DNA: TGTGCCAGCAGCTTAGATTCGGGCGGCCTTTACAATGAGCAGTTCTTC; CDR3 protein: CASSLDSGGLYNEQFF
V gene: TRBV2; CDR3 length: 15; J gene: TRBJ1-5; clone size: many; D gene: NA; CDR3 DNA: TGTGCCAGCAATGAATGGGAGAAAAGCAATCAGCCCCAGCATTTT; CDR3 protein: CASNEWEKSNQPQHF
V gene: TRBV27; CDR3 length: 14; J gene: TRBJ1-1; clone size: many; D gene: NA; CDR3 DNA: TGTGCCAGCAGTTTATCCCAAGGTGGCACTGAAGCTTTCTTT; CDR3 protein: CASSLSQGGTEAFF
V gene: TRBV5-6; CDR3 length: 16; J gene: TRBJ2-2; clone size: many; D gene: NA; CDR3 DNA: TGTGCCAGCAGCGGGGGTCGCAGAGCAAACACCGGGGAGCTGTTTTTT; CDR3 protein: CASSGGRRANTGELFF
V gene: TRBV29-1; CDR3 length: 14; J gene: TRBJ2-5; clone size: many; D gene: TRBD1; CDR3 DNA: TGCAGCGTTGCCCAGGGGGCGGAGATAGAGACCCAGTACTTC; CDR3 protein: CSVAQGAEIETQYF
V gene: TRBV7-7; CDR3 length: 18; J gene: TRBJ2-1; clone size: NA; D gene: TRBD2; CDR3 DNA: TGTGCCAGCAGCTTAGCGGGTGGGGCGGGAGCTTCTTACAATGAGCAGTTCTTC; CDR3 protein: CASSLAGGAGASYNEQFF
V gene: TRBV28; CDR3 length: 15; J gene: TRBJ1-3; clone size: few; D gene: NA; CDR3 DNA: TGTGCCAGCAGTTTGACAGTGTTGTCTGGAAACACCATATATTTT; CDR3 protein: CASSLTVLSGNTIYF
V gene: TRBV28; CDR3 length: 15; J gene: TRBJ2-3; clone size: many; D gene: TRBD2; CDR3 DNA: TGTGCCAGCAGTTCAAGACTAGCGGGAGTTGATACGCAGTATTTT; CDR3 protein: CASSSRLAGVDTQYF
V gene: TRBV27; CDR3 length: 13; J gene: TRBJ1-1; clone size: many; D gene: NA; CDR3 DNA: TGTGCCAGCAGTTTAACAGGGCGTACTGAAGCTTTCTTT; CDR3 protein: CASSLTGRTEAFF
V gene: TRBV4-2; CDR3 length: 15; J gene: TRBJ1-6; clone size: many; D gene: NA; CDR3 DNA: TGTGCCAGCAGCCAAGAGTCGCTAGGGAATTCACCCCTCCACTTT; CDR3 protein: CASSQESLGNSPLHF
V gene: TRBV24-1; CDR3 length: 11; J gene: TRBJ2-1; clone size: NA; D gene: NA; CDR3 DNA: TGTGCCACCGGGGGAGGCTTTGAGCAGTTCTTC; CDR3 protein: CATGGGFEQFF
V gene: TRBV19; CDR3 length: 15; J gene: TRBJ2-3; clone size: NA; D gene: TRBD1; CDR3 DNA: TGTGCCAGTAGAGCTCCGGGACAGGGTGTGGATACGCAGTATTTT; CDR3 protein: CASRAPGQGVDTQYF
V gene: TRBV5-5; CDR3 length: 16; J gene: TRBJ2-7; clone size: many; D gene: NA; CDR3 DNA: TGTGCCAGCAGCTTGTCTCGGCTTGGCCCATCCTACGAGCAGTACTTC; CDR3 protein: CASSLSRLGPSYEQYF
V gene: TRBV10-3; CDR3 length: 13; J gene: TRBJ2-7; clone size: NA; D gene: TRBD2; CDR3 DNA: TGTGCCACACAACTAGCGGGGGACTACGAGCAGTACTTC; CDR3 protein: CATQLAGDYEQYF
V gene: TRBV6-2/TRBV6-3; CDR3 length: 13; J gene: TRBJ1-1; clone size: NA; D gene: NA; CDR3 DNA: TGTGCCAGCAGTTTTGGTGGGTACACTGAAGCTTTCTTT; CDR3 protein: CASSFGGYTEAFF
V gene: TRBV29-1; CDR3 length: 11; J gene: TRBJ2-5; clone size: many; D gene: NA; CDR3 DNA: TGCAGCGTTGAGTCATCGGGGACCCAGTACTTC; CDR3 protein: CSVESSGTQYF
V gene: TRBV7-9; CDR3 length: 13; J gene: TRBJ1-1; clone size: many; D gene: TRBD1; CDR3 DNA: TGTGCCAGCAGCCCGTCGACAGGGGTGGTTGCTTTCTTT; CDR3 protein: CASSPSTGVVAFF
V gene: TRBV9; CDR3 length: 13; J gene: TRBJ2-3; clone size: many; D gene: NA; CDR3 DNA: TGTGCCAGCAGCGTAGCCGTACCGGATACGCAGTATTTT; CDR3 protein: CASSVAVPDTQYF
V gene: TRBV11-2; CDR3 length: 15; J gene: TRBJ2-1; clone size: many; D gene: NA; CDR3 DNA: TGTGCCAGCAGCTTTGGACTGAGCTCCTACAATGAGCAGTTCTTC; CDR3 protein: CASSFGLSSYNEQFF
V gene: TRBV14; CDR3 length: 16; J gene: TRBJ2-3; clone size: many; D gene: TRBD1; CDR3 DNA: TGTGCCAGCAGCTACCGCCGGGACAGGGCAACGGATACGCAGTATTTT; CDR3 protein: CASSYRRDRATDTQYF
V gene: TRBV7-9; CDR3 length: 10; J gene: TRBJ2-2; clone size: NA; D gene: NA; CDR3 DNA: TGTGCCAGGGATAACGGGGAGCTGTTTTTT; CDR3 protein: CARDNGELFF
V gene: TRBV7-2; CDR3 length: 14; J gene: TRBJ2-5; clone size: many; D gene: TRBD2; CDR3 DNA: TGTGCCAGCAGCTTAGTTCTGCGGGAGGAGACCCAGTACTTC; CDR3 protein: CASSLVLREETQYF
V gene: TRBV5-4; CDR3 length: 16; J gene: TRBJ2-3; clone size: many; D gene: TRBD2; CDR3 DNA: TGTGCCAGCAGCTTGGCGTCACTAGCGGGCACAGATACGCAGTATTTT; CDR3 protein: CASSLASLAGTDTQYF
V gene: TRBV11-3; CDR3 length: 14; J gene: TRBJ2-3; clone size: NA; D gene: NA; CDR3 DNA: TGTGCCAGCAGCTTATATGAGTCTGCAGATACGCAGTATTTT; CDR3 protein: CASSLYESADTQYF
V gene: TRBV7-9; CDR3 length: 13; J gene: TRBJ1-1; clone size: few; D gene: NA; CDR3 DNA: TGTGCCAGCTGCCCGACTTCGGACACTGAAGCTTTCTTT; CDR3 protein: CASCPTSDTEAFF
V gene: TRBV10-3; CDR3 length: 14; J gene: TRBJ1-4; clone size: many; D gene: NA; CDR3 DNA: TGTGCCATCAGTCCGGGGATCTCTAATGAAAAACTGTTTTTT; CDR3 protein: CAISPGISNEKLFF
V gene: TRBV20-1; CDR3 length: 15; J gene: TRBJ1-5; clone size: many; D gene: NA; CDR3 DNA: TGCAGTGCCGCCGGTAGGGGGGCCAGAGATCAGCCCCAGCATTTT; CDR3 protein: CSAAGRGARDQPQHF
V gene: TRBV10-3; CDR3 length: 19; J gene: TRBJ2-6; clone size: many; D gene: TRBD1; CDR3 DNA: TGTGCCATCAGTGACGGACAGGGTTTCTCTCGCTCTGGGGCCAACGTCCTGACTTTC; CDR3 protein: CAISDGQGFSRSGANVLTF
V gene: TRBV25-1; CDR3 length: 14; J gene: TRBJ2-3; clone size: many; D gene: NA; CDR3 DNA: TGTGCCAGCAAGTCTCCCATATCCACAGATACGCAGTATTTT; CDR3 protein: CASKSPISTDTQYF
V gene: TRBV28; CDR3 length: 12; J gene: TRBJ2-2; clone size: many; D gene: NA; CDR3 DNA: TGTGCCAGTCTGAGGCGGACCGGGGAGCTGTTTTTT; CDR3 protein: CASLRRTGELFF
V gene: TRBV7-9; CDR3 length: 15; J gene: TRBJ2-7; clone size: NA; D gene: TRBD1; CDR3 DNA: TGTGCCAGCAGCTCTCCGGGACAGGGCACCCACGTGCAGTACTTC; CDR3 protein: CASSSPGQGTHVQYF
V gene: TRBV28; CDR3 length: 16; J gene: TRBJ2-4; clone size: few; D gene: TRBD2; CDR3 DNA: TGTGCCAGCAGTTCACGTTCTTCAGGGAGGGTCAACATTCAGTACTTC; CDR3 protein: CASSSRSSGRVNIQYF
V gene: TRBV10-3; CDR3 length: 15; J gene: TRBJ2-3; clone size: many; D gene: TRBD2; CDR3 DNA: TGTGCCAGTCGATTAGCGGGAGGTGGATTAGATACGCAGTATTTT; CDR3 protein: CASRLAGGGLDTQYF
V gene: TRBV11-2; CDR3 length: 17; J gene: TRBJ2-1; clone size: many; D gene: TRBD1; CDR3 DNA: TGTGCCAGCAGCTATTCCCCGGGACAGGGGCCCTACAATGAGCAGTTCTTC; CDR3 protein: CASSYSPGQGPYNEQFF
V gene: TRBV5-1; CDR3 length: 14; J gene: TRBJ2-5; clone size: many; D gene: NA; CDR3 DNA: TGCGCCAGCAGCTTGGATTCAGCCCAAGAGACCCAGTACTTC; CDR3 protein: CASSLDSAQETQYF
V gene: TRBV9; CDR3 length: 15; J gene: TRBJ1-3; clone size: many; D gene: NA; CDR3 DNA: TGTGCCAGCAGCCCCCAGGGAGGCTCTGGAAACACCATATATTTT; CDR3 protein: CASSPQGGSGNTIYF
V gene: TRBV5-1; CDR3 length: 13; J gene: TRBJ1-1; clone size: many; D gene: NA; CDR3 DNA: TGCGCCAGCAGCTTGGGACCCGGCGCTGAAGCTTTCTTT; CDR3 protein: CASSLGPGAEAFF
V gene: TRBV20-1; CDR3 length: 14; J gene: TRBJ2-3; clone size: many; D gene: TRBD1; CDR3 DNA: TGCAGTGCTAGCTCTAGAGGGGGCACTAATACGCAGTATTTT; CDR3 protein: CSASSRGGTNTQYF
V gene: TRBV11-2; CDR3 length: 16; J gene: TRBJ2-1; clone size: many; D gene: TRBD2; CDR3 DNA: TGTGCCAGCAGCTTGGGACTAGTTAAACGAGCGAATGAGCAGTTCTTC; CDR3 protein: CASSLGLVKRANEQFF